Listed here are 3 T cell receptor beta chains from one sample, sequenced in a study of graft-versus-host responses after intestinal transplantation. Sequencing was performed with immunoSEQ multiplex PCR; in TCRdb, only in-frame clones are kept and a portion is missing. Here the sample spans around 100,000 clones, under 95% being singletons. Their cognate antigens are unknown. Source: unstimulated CD8+ T cells sorted from spleen or lymph node cells, taken before intestinal transplant. The source of these receptors is a human donor who received an intestinal transplant.

This clone was recorded a few times. The chain is built from TRBV20-1 and TRBJ1-1; D remains ambiguous. Germline CDR1 is DFQATT and CDR2 is SNEGSKA (reference sequence). The V end was cut by 6 bases, the J end by 7 bases, with 9 bases between. This CDR3 region has 10 residues. The CDR3 here is CSAPRVEAFF. The DNA for the CDR3 is TGCAGTGCGCCAAGGGTTGAAGCTTTCTTT.

The rearrangement uses TRBV6-6 and TRBJ2-2; D is unclear. The germline gives CDR1 MNHNY, CDR2 SVGAGI (reference sequence). The CDR3 covers 13 residues. The ends were cut back, 8 bases at V and 6 bases at J, with 13 bases in the middle. The CDR3 DNA follows: TGTGCCAGCTCGGAGCCTCTGCCCGGGGAGCTGTTTTTT. Protein sequence: CASSEPLPGELFF.

V and J are TRBV7-6 and TRBJ1-1; the D is unclear. Trimming took 1 base from V and 4 from J, leaving 10 bases between them. This CDR3 has 14 residues. Germline loops: CDR1 SGHVS, CDR2 FNYEAQ. CDR3 region: CASSLVDGSTEAFF. The CDR3 nucleotides are TGTGCCAGCAGCTTAGTGGATGGGAGCACTGAAGCTTTCTTT. Using reference TRBV7-6 and TRBJ1-1 for the parts outside the CDR3, the full variable domain is GAGVSQSPRYKVTKRGQDVALRCDPISGHVSLYWYRQALGQGPEFLTYFNYEAQQDKSGLPNDRFSAERPEGSISTLTIQRTEQRDSAMYRCASSLVDGSTEAFFGQGTRLTVV.